These 16 T cell receptor beta chains were sequenced from one sample in a study of radiation and T cells in renal cell carcinoma. TCRdb's table, derived via immunoSEQ multiplex PCR, lists solely in-frame clones and lacks some. The table has 60,000 to 95,000 clones, over 65% seen once. Time point in this sample: blood 4 weeks post-SBRT, at nephrectomy. Treatment denoted: 15 Gy SBRT to primary tumor, nephrectomy 4 weeks later. Specimen: blood, collected from a patient whose treatment included radiotherapy and nephrectomy. These receptors originate from a woman between 55 and 75 years old with renal cell carcinoma.

This clone was recorded once. The chain links TRBV15 to TRBJ1-1, with D possibly TRBD1 on 5 matching bases. The CDR3 loop spans 13 amino acids. Trimming took 6 bases from V and 7 from J, leaving 15 bases between them. Germline assignment: CDR1 LNHNV and CDR2 YYDKDF (reference sequence). CDR3 nucleotides: TGTGCCACCAGTCTGCCTAGGGACCTTGAAGCTTTCTTT. Translation gives CATSLPRDLEAFF.

The sample holds a few counts of this clone. The chain uses TRBV5-5 and TRBJ1-2; D is unresolved. The germline CDR1 and CDR2 sequences are SGHKS and YYEKEE (reference sequence). This CDR3 is built from 15 residues. The V end lost 3 bases, the J end lost 0 bases, and 12 bases lay between the germline ends. The CDR3 coding sequence is TGTGCCAGCAGCTCCCGCATAATAGCTAACTATGGCTACACCTTC. This sequence encodes CASSSRIIANYGYTF.

The chain uses TRBV11-2 and TRBJ2-1, with 8 positions matching TRBD2. J was trimmed by 4 bases and V by 1 base; bases with no gene match: 0. CDR3 length equals 14 residues. The germline V gene has CDR1 SGHAT and CDR2 FQNNGV. CDR3 region: CASSLAGGYNEQFF. The CDR3 region has the DNA TGTGCCAGCAGCTTAGCGGGAGGGTACAATGAGCAGTTCTTC. The full variable domain, in which reference TRBV11-2 and TRBJ2-1 provide the parts outside the CDR3, is EAGVAQSPRYKIIEKRQSVAFWCNPISGHATLYWYQQILGQGPKLLIQFQNNGVVDDSQLPKDRFSAERLKGVDSTLKIQPAKLEDSAVYLCASSLAGGYNEQFFGPGTRLTVL.

This clone was seen only a few times. The chain links TRBV27 to TRBJ2-3; maybe TRBD1 (5 bases). The V and J ends lost 3 bases and 4 bases respectively, with 14 bases between them. Germline V lookup: CDR1 MNHEY, CDR2 SMNVEV (reference sequence). This CDR3 contains 15 residues. Written as DNA, the CDR3 is TGTGCCAGCAGTTTGGGGTCAGGGTGGGCAGATACGCAGTATTTT. Protein: CASSLGSGWADTQYF.

The CDR3 sequence is CASIWGPGAGNTIYF. For the CDR3, the DNA is TGTGCCAGCATCTGGGGGCCGGGAGCTGGAAACACCATATATTTT. The chain links TRBV7-9 to TRBJ1-3; maybe TRBD1 (6 bases). Trimming took off 7 bases at V and 2 bases at J, with 15 bases between the two ends. The CDR3 totals 15 residues. Per germline, CDR1 SEHNR and CDR2 FQNEAQ (reference sequence).

The chain recombines TRBV28 with TRBJ1-1; D remains unclear. V lost 5 bases to trimming and J lost 1 base, with 8 bases between them. The length of the CDR3 is 13 residues. The germline gives CDR1 MDHEN, CDR2 SYDVKM. Written as DNA, the CDR3 is TGTGCCAGCAGTCGTGCCCGGAACACTGAAGCTTTCTTT. As protein: CASSRARNTEAFF.

The J gene is TRBJ2-5, the V gene TRBV4-1; 10 bases line up with TRBD2. Germline-derived CDR1 and CDR2 are MGHRA and YSYEKL. The ends lost 5 bases at V and 2 bases at J; junction bases unmatched: 5. The CDR3 has 15 amino acids. CDR3 nucleotides: TGCGCCAGCAGCAGGACTAGCGGAGTTCAAGAGACCCAGTACTTC. Translating it yields CASSRTSGVQETQYF.

The rearrangement joins TRBV7-2 to TRBJ2-3, with D unclear. The CDR3 sequence is 11 residues long. The V gene's germline CDR1 is SGHTA and CDR2 FQGNSA. Trimming took off 1 base at V and 9 bases at J, with 5 bases between the two ends. The CDR3 region has the DNA TGTGCCAGCAGCTTAGGGATAACGCAGTATTTT. Translated: CASSLGITQYF.

The genes are TRBV7-9 and TRBJ1-1; no clear D. V lost 8 bases to trimming and J lost 1 base, with 17 bases between them. This CDR3 has 15 residues. CDR1 SEHNR and CDR2 FQNEAQ come from the germline V gene (reference sequence). The DNA of the CDR3 is TGTGCCAGCTCCCTGCGAGCGGGCCCGAACACTGAAGCTTTCTTT. This codes for CASSLRAGPNTEAFF.

The rearrangement joins TRBV18 to TRBJ2-5; D possibly uses TRBD1 or TRBD2 (5 bases each). The CDR3 contains 14 residues. Trimming shortened V by 5 bases and J by 5 bases, and 15 bases separated the two germline ends. The germline V gene has CDR1 KGHSH and CDR2 LQKENI. The CDR3 reads CASSFSQGAETQYF. Here the CDR3 DNA reads TGTGCCAGCTCATTTTCGCAGGGAGCGGAGACCCAGTACTTC.

This clone occurred a few times. The chain carries TRBV6-4 and TRBJ2-1; 9 positions match TRBD2. Trimming cost V 2 bases and J 3 bases; bases outside gene matches: 5. CDR3 length: 16 residues. Germline CDR1 MRHNA, CDR2 SNTAGT. The CDR3, as DNA: TGTGCCAGCAGTGACGGTAGCGGGAGTGGCTACAATGAGCAGTTCTTC. Translation: CASSDGSGSGYNEQFF.

The chain links TRBV5-1 to TRBJ1-4, with no clear D. The V gene's germline CDR1 is SGHRS and CDR2 YFSETQ. The V gene lost 1 base and the J gene lost 8 bases, with 12 bases spanning the gap. This CDR3 spans 14 amino acids. Here the CDR3 reads CASSLSPQKEKLFF. DNA of the CDR3: TGCGCCAGCAGCTTGAGTCCCCAGAAGGAAAAACTGTTTTTT. Together with reference TRBV5-1 and TRBJ1-4, the CDR3 gives the full variable domain: KAGVTQTPRYLIKTRGQQVTLSCSPISGHRSVSWYQQTPGQGLQFLFEYFSETQRNKGNFPGRFSGRQFSNSRSEMNVSTLELGDSALYLCASSLSPQKEKLFFGSGTQLSVL.

The rearrangement uses TRBV15 and TRBJ2-2; D unresolved. The CDR3 totals 16 residues. V was shortened by 1 base and J by 4 bases, with 13 bases between the two germline ends. CDR1 is LNHNV, CDR2 YYDKDF, per germline (reference sequence). The DNA for the CDR3 is TGTGCCACCAGCAGAGTAACAACGGCGGCCACCGGGGAGCTGTTTTTT. Protein: CATSRVTTAATGELFF.

The chain links TRBV9 to TRBJ1-1; 8 nucleotides match TRBD1. Germline V gene lookup returns CDR1 SGDLS and CDR2 YYNGEE. V lost 4 bases, J lost 10 bases, and 15 bases stayed unmatched. The length of the CDR3 is 15 residues. DNA for the CDR3: TGTGCCAGCAGCTACGCCGGGACAGGCCCTGAAGGAGCTTTCTTT. Amino acid sequence: CASSYAGTGPEGAFF.

J is TRBJ2-7 and V is TRBV6-5; no clear D. The length of the CDR3 is 13 residues. V was shortened by 0 bases and J by 4 bases, with 7 bases between the two germline ends. Germline V gives CDR1 MNHEY, CDR2 SVGAGI. The CDR3 DNA follows: TGTGCCAGCAGTTACTCGACGCAGTACGAGCAGTACTTC. As protein: CASSYSTQYEQYF.

This chain links TRBV21-1 with TRBJ1-2; the table names TRBD1, a call not compared with the DNA. TRBV21-1 is termed a pseudogene. The CDR3 extends over 14 amino acids. CDR3 residues: CASSTRDNSYGYTF. In nucleotides, the CDR3 is TGTGCCAGCAGCACCAGAGACAATTCCTATGGCTACACCTTC.